This T cell receptor beta chain was observed in a study of T cell responses to AZD1222 COVID-19 vaccine. Worth noting for this clone: Its target is unknown.

The germline V and J ends were trimmed by 5 bases and 5 bases, with 5 bases remaining between them. CDR1 is SEHNR, CDR2 FQNEAQ, per germline (reference sequence). The CDR3 length is 11 residues. Data came from immunoSEQ multiplex PCR; TCRdb stores just in-frame clones and leaves some out. The data contain 130,000 to 150,000 clones, about 89% of them singletons. Overall study results and limits: After two AZD1222 doses, spike-specific TCR breadth and depth rose versus day 0. Sampling that yielded the repertoires occurred only after the peak T cell response. As reported, nearly half of all spike-specific TCRs target variant regions that are unmutated. CD4 TCRs associated with vaccination spanned spike, dominating at 160-218 and 743-854.

This rearrangement joins TRBV7-9 to TRBJ2-3, with D uncertain. This receptor was identified in an adult in good health. Sequenced material: peripheral blood, taken on day 0 of MenACWY control vaccination. CDR3 amino acids: CASSLKDTQYF. CDR3 DNA sequence: TGTGCCAGCAGCCTTAAAGATACGCAGTATTTT.